A single sample is the source of the 2 T cell receptor beta chains below, sequenced in a study of T-cell reconstitution after alpha-beta-depleted transplantation in children. A TCRbeta library incorporating unique molecular identifiers was prepared. TCRdb reprocessed the PCR reads via MiXCR and lists one record per CDR3 protein. The table records about 980,000 distinct CDR3 sequences, 25% to 30% of them present only once. The source was PBMCs, mostly from graft donor cells, collected 360 days after TCRalphabeta/CD19-depleted stem cell transplant. The receptors here all came from a boy younger than two who had a stem cell transplant for SCID, so the T cells may come from the graft donor.

This clonotype was recorded at least ten times. The CDR3: CASSQTAYNEQFF. The CDR3, as DNA: TGTGCCAGCAGCCAGACAGCATACAATGAGCAGTTCTTC. The chain links TRBV3-1 to TRBJ2-1; perhaps TRBD1 as D (5 bases). The ends were cut back, 3 bases at V and 4 bases at J, with 7 bases in the middle. The CDR3 length is 13 residues. The germline V gene has CDR1 LGHDT and CDR2 YNNKEL (reference sequence).

This clonotype was counted a few times. J is TRBJ2-1 and V is TRBV12-3 or TRBV12-4; no clear D gene. V dropped 7 bases and J dropped 7 bases, with 17 bases sitting between them. The CDR3 consists of 14 residues. The chain's CDR3 is CASTPRVAINEQFF. CDR3 DNA sequence: TGTGCCAGCACCCCCCGGGTCGCAATAAATGAGCAGTTCTTC.